Only a few counts were recorded for the clone carrying this TCR beta chain. This entry is derived from a study of human T cells and chemical hapten exposure. TCRdb used MiXCR to reprocess the RACE reads, holding one entry per CDR3 protein. The sample has around 99,000 distinct CDR3 sequences; 9.2% are singletons. Time point noted: patch test 2, 6 weeks after DPC sensitization. Treatment of the sample: therapeutic diphenylcyclopropenone sensitization with weekly scalp DPC. V lost 4 bases, J lost 5 bases, and 10 bases lay in between. Germline CDR1 reads KGHDR; CDR2 reads SFDVKD. The CDR3 is 13 residues long.

Sample: whole blood, taken in connection with sensitization to the hapten diphenylcyclopropenone (DPC). The origin of this receptor is a woman between 40 and 50 years old with alopecia areata. Some clones in this sample may be carry-over from other donors' samples. The chain is built from TRBV24-1 and TRBJ1-1, with no clear D. CDR3 DNA sequence: TGTGCCACCAGTGAGGCGGGAAGAACTGAAGCTTTCTTT. Its translation is CATSEAGRTEAFF.